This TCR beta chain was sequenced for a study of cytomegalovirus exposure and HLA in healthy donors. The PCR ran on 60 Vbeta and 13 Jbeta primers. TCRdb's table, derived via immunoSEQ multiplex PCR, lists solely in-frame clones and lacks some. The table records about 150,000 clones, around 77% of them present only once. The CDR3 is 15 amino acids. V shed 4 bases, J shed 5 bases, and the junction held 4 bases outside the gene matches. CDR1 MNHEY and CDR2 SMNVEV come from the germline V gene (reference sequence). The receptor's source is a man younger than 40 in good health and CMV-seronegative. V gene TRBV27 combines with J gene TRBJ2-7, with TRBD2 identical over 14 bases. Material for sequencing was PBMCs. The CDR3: CASSSGLAGAHEQYF. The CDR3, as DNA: TGTGCCAGCAGTTCGGGACTAGCGGGAGCACACGAGCAGTACTTC.